These T cell receptor beta chains were read from a single sample in a study of T cells after yellow fever vaccination. TCRdb passed the 5' RACE reads through MiXCR, listing each CDR3 protein once. The table shows approximately 300,000 distinct CDR3 sequences, with roughly 9.4% occurring only once. The specimen comprised PBMCs, sampled on the day of the first yellow fever vaccination. The source is a man between 18 and 29 years old who received the YFV17D yellow fever vaccine. CDR3s include the opening cysteine and the closing phenylalanine or tryptophan.

J gene: TRBJ1-1
V gene: TRBV6-2/TRBV6-3
CDR3 protein: CASSPRSTEAFF

J gene: TRBJ1-6
V gene: TRBV5-1
CDR3 protein: CASSLTYRDSPLHF

J gene: TRBJ1-2
V gene: TRBV18
CDR3 protein: CASSPSTVAEYGYTF

J gene: TRBJ2-3
V gene: TRBV12-3/TRBV12-4
CDR3 protein: CASDGNNTDTQYF

J gene: TRBJ1-2
V gene: TRBV5-1
CDR3 protein: CASSPGTGLYGYTF

J gene: TRBJ2-3
V gene: TRBV7-3
CDR3 protein: CASSQDRGTDTQYF

J gene: TRBJ1-2
V gene: TRBV19
CDR3 protein: CASSVQAGNYGYTF

J gene: TRBJ1-2
V gene: TRBV4-3
CDR3 protein: CASSRGDGANYGYTF

J gene: TRBJ2-6
V gene: TRBV20-1
CDR3 protein: CSALRASGANVLTF

J gene: TRBJ2-1
V gene: TRBV28
CDR3 protein: CASSGVTRIDFF

J gene: TRBJ2-1
V gene: TRBV5-1
CDR3 protein: CASSLSARYAYNEQFF

J gene: TRBJ2-1
V gene: TRBV12-3/TRBV12-4
CDR3 protein: CASSLVGLAGYNEQFF

J gene: TRBJ1-2
V gene: TRBV6-2/TRBV6-3
CDR3 protein: CASRPGAGGYTF

J gene: TRBJ1-2
V gene: TRBV7-8
CDR3 protein: CASSPRDGANYGYAF

J gene: TRBJ1-5
V gene: TRBV27
CDR3 protein: CASSLDRVGNQPQHF

J gene: TRBJ2-4
V gene: TRBV3-1
CDR3 protein: CASSPQGGTENIQYF

J gene: TRBJ1-3
V gene: TRBV5-1
CDR3 protein: CASSPSRASGNTIYF

J gene: TRBJ2-7
V gene: TRBV20-1
CDR3 protein: CSARRTSGVGEQYF

J gene: TRBJ2-2
V gene: TRBV25-1
CDR3 protein: CASSDWVVNTGELFF

J gene: TRBJ2-5
V gene: TRBV2
CDR3 protein: CASKVGETQYF

J gene: TRBJ2-4
V gene: TRBV10-3
CDR3 protein: CAIRAGTDGIQYF

J gene: TRBJ1-2
V gene: TRBV12-3/TRBV12-4
CDR3 protein: CASSPGTGGSYGYTF

J gene: TRBJ2-1
V gene: TRBV4-1
CDR3 protein: CASSQGYGGPQRSEQFF

J gene: TRBJ2-1
V gene: TRBV5-1
CDR3 protein: CASSFGASGNNEQFF

J gene: TRBJ2-5
V gene: TRBV7-2
CDR3 protein: CASSPASGLETQYF

J gene: TRBJ2-3
V gene: TRBV2
CDR3 protein: CASSIRQGTTDTQYF

J gene: TRBJ2-6
V gene: TRBV9
CDR3 protein: CASSVEGSGANVLTF

J gene: TRBJ1-3
V gene: TRBV4-1
CDR3 protein: CASSQDRGIGWGSGNTIYF

J gene: TRBJ2-1
V gene: TRBV21-1
CDR3 protein: CASSPMADANEQFF

J gene: TRBJ2-6
V gene: TRBV20-1
CDR3 protein: CSARVGSGANVLTF

J gene: TRBJ1-3
V gene: TRBV7-9
CDR3 protein: CASSFTGPPSGNTIYF

J gene: TRBJ2-1
V gene: TRBV9
CDR3 protein: CASSLLGGASNEQFF

J gene: TRBJ1-2
V gene: TRBV5-1
CDR3 protein: CASSSRQGLNYGYTF

J gene: TRBJ2-5
V gene: TRBV15
CDR3 protein: CATRKQETQYF

J gene: TRBJ2-3
V gene: TRBV5-1
CDR3 protein: CASSLYGDSTDTQYF

J gene: TRBJ2-3
V gene: TRBV7-7
CDR3 protein: CASSLQGAPTDTQYF

J gene: TRBJ2-3
V gene: TRBV29-1
CDR3 protein: CSVGGSRTDTQYF

J gene: TRBJ2-5
V gene: TRBV4-1
CDR3 protein: CASSHAAGLQETQYF

J gene: TRBJ2-1
V gene: TRBV9
CDR3 protein: CASSATPNNEQFF

J gene: TRBJ1-1
V gene: TRBV4-1
CDR3 protein: CASSRAPGARNKQAFF

J gene: TRBJ1-1
V gene: TRBV30
CDR3 protein: CAWSVRGAEAFF

J gene: TRBJ2-5
V gene: TRBV24-1
CDR3 protein: CATSDGRDRNF

J gene: TRBJ1-4
V gene: TRBV11-2
CDR3 protein: CASSWTGFNEKLFF

J gene: TRBJ1-4
V gene: TRBV11-2
CDR3 protein: CASSLTGQDEKLFF

J gene: TRBJ2-5
V gene: TRBV10-3
CDR3 protein: CATKDTQGWETQYF

J gene: TRBJ2-5
V gene: TRBV20-1
CDR3 protein: CSARDVAPKLGGGNQETQYF

J gene: TRBJ2-3
V gene: TRBV11-2
CDR3 protein: CASARDRGTDTQYF

J gene: TRBJ2-6
V gene: TRBV5-1
CDR3 protein: CASSSGQGVAGANVLTF

J gene: TRBJ1-5
V gene: TRBV20-1
CDR3 protein: CSATSYSGRSNQPQHF

J gene: TRBJ2-6
V gene: TRBV6-2/TRBV6-3
CDR3 protein: CASSYWRSGRHFCGANVLTF

J gene: TRBJ2-3
V gene: TRBV20-1
CDR3 protein: CSAYTTGTSGGADTQYF

J gene: TRBJ2-5
V gene: TRBV28
CDR3 protein: CASRSGGARETQYF

J gene: TRBJ2-7
V gene: TRBV12-3/TRBV12-4
CDR3 protein: CASSLRGWYEQYF